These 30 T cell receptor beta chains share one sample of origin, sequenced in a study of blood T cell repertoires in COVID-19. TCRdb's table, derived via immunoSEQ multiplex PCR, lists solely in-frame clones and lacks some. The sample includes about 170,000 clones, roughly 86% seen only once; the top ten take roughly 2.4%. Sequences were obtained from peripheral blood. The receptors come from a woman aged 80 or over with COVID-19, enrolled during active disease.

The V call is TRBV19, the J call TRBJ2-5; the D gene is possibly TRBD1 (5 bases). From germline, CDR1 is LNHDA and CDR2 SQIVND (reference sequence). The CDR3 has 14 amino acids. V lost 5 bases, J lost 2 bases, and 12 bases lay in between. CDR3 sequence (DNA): TGTGCCAGTAGTCAAGGGGTTTGGCAAGAGACCCAGTACTTC. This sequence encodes CASSQGVWQETQYF.

CDR3 loop: CASKEAGGPLTGELFF. As DNA, the CDR3 is TGTGCCAGCAAAGAAGCGGGAGGGCCTCTGACCGGGGAGCTGTTTTTT. The V gene is TRBV27, the J gene TRBJ2-2, with TRBD2 matching 10 bases. This CDR3 spans 16 amino acids. Looked up from germline, CDR1 is MNHEY and CDR2 is SMNVEV (reference sequence). Trimming removed 7 bases from V and 5 bases from J; junction bases left unmatched: 10.

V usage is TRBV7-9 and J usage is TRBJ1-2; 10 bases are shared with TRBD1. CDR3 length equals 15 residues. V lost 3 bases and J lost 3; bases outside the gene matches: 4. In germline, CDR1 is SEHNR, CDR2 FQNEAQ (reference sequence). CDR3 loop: CASSLKTGGDYGYTF. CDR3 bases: TGTGCCAGCAGCTTGAAGACAGGGGGCGACTATGGCTACACCTTC.

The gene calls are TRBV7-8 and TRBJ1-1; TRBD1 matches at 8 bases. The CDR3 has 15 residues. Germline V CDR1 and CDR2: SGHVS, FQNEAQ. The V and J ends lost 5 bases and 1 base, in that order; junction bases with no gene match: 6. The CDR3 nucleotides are TGTGCCAGCAGCGGCCTGGGACAGGCGAACACTGAAGCTTTCTTT. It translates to CASSGLGQANTEAFF.

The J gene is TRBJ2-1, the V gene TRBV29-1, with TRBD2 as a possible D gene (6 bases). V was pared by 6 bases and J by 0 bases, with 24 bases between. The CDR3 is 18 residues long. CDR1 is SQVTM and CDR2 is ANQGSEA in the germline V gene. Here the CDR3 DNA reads TGCAGCGTGTCCTGGGTACTGGGGGGACTTCCCTCCTACAATGAGCAGTTCTTC. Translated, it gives CSVSWVLGGLPSYNEQFF.

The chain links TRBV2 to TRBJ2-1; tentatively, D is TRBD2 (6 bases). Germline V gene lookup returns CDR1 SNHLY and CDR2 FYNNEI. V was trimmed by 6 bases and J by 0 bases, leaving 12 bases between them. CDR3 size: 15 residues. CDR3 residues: CASRRDFPSYNEQFF. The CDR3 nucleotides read TGTGCCAGCAGACGGGACTTCCCCTCCTACAATGAGCAGTTCTTC.

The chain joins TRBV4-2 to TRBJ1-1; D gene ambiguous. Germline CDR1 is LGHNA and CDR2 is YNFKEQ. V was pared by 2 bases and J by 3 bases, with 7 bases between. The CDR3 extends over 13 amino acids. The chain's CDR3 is CASSQSLDTEAFF. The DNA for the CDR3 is TGTGCCAGCAGCCAAAGCTTGGACACTGAAGCTTTCTTT.

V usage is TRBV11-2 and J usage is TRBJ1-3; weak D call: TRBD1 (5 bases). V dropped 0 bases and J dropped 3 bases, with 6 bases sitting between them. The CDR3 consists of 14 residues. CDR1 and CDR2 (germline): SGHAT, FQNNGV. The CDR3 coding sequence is TGTGCCAGCAGCTTAGACAGGGTTGGAAACACCATATATTTT. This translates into CASSLDRVGNTIYF.

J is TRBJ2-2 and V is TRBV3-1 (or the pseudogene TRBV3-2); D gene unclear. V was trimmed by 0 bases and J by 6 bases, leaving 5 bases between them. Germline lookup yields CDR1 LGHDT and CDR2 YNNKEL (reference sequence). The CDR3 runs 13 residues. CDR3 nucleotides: TGTGCCAGCAGCCAAGAAAGAGCCGGGGAGCTGTTTTTT. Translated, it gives CASSQERAGELFF.

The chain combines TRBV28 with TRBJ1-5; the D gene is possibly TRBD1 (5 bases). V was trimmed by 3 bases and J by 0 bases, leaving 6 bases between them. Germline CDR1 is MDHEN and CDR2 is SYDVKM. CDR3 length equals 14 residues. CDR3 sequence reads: CASSLTDSNQPQHF. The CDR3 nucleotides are TGTGCCAGCAGTTTGACAGATAGCAATCAGCCCCAGCATTTT. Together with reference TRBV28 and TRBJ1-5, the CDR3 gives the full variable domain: DVKVTQSSRYLVKRTGEKVFLECVQDMDHENMFWYRQDPGLGLRLIYFSYDVKMKEKGDIPEGYSVSREKKERFSLILESASTNQTSMYLCASSLTDSNQPQHFGDGTRLSIL.

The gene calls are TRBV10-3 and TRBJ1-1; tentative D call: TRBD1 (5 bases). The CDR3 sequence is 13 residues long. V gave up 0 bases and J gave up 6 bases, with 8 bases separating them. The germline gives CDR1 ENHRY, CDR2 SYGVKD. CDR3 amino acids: CAISESGGPEAFF. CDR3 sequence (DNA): TGTGCCATCAGTGAGTCCGGGGGTCCTGAAGCTTTCTTT.

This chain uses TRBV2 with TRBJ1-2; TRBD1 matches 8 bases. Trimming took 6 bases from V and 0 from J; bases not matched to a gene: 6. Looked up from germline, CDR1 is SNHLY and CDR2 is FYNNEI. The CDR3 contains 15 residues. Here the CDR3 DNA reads TGTGCCAGCAGCGTTGGACAGGGAACTAACTATGGCTACACCTTC. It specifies CASSVGQGTNYGYTF.

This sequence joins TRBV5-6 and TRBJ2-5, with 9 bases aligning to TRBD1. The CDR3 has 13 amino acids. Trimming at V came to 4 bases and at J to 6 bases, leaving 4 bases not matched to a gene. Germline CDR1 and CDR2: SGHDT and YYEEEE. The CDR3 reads CASSRDRVQTQYF. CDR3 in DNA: TGTGCCAGCAGCCGGGACAGGGTCCAGACCCAGTACTTC.

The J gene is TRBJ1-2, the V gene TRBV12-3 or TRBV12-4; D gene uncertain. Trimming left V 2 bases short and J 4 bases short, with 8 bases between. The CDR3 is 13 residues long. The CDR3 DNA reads TGTGCCAGCAGTTTAAGACAAGTCTATGGCTACACCTTC. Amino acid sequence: CASSLRQVYGYTF.

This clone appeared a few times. The CDR3 loop is CASSKLAGRGNEQFF. The DNA of the CDR3 is TGTGCCAGCAGCAAACTAGCGGGGCGGGGCAATGAGCAGTTCTTC. This sequence joins TRBV6-5 and TRBJ2-1, with 10 bases aligning to TRBD2. Trimming at V came to 6 bases and at J to 6 bases, leaving 8 bases not matched to a gene. This CDR3 has 15 residues. Germline V gives CDR1 MNHEY, CDR2 SVGAGI.

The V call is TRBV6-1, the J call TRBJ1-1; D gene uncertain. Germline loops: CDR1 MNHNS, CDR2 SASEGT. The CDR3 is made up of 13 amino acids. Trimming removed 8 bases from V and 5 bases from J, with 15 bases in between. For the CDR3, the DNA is TGTGCCAGCTCCACTCCCGCCGGGACTGAAGCTTTCTTT. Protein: CASSTPAGTEAFF.

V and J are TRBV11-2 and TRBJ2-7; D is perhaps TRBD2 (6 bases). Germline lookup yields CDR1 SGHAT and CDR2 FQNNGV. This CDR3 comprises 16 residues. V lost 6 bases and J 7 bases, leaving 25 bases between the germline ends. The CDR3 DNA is TGTGCCAGCAGACCCCTTCGTGGCAGGGAGGCGAGGGAGCAGTACTTC. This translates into CASRPLRGREAREQYF.

The CDR3 is CASSQATRTSGQETQYF. The CDR3 bases are TGCGCCAGCAGCCAAGCAACCAGGACTAGCGGCCAAGAGACCCAGTACTTC. The J gene is TRBJ2-5, the V gene TRBV4-1; 10 bases are a match to TRBD2. This CDR3 comprises 17 residues. Trimming took 1 base from V and 1 from J; bases not matched to a gene: 6. Germline V gene data show CDR1 as MGHRA and CDR2 as YSYEKL.

CDR3 sequence: CASSGGQGRIVTDTQYF. The CDR3, as DNA: TGTGCCAGCAGTGGGGGACAGGGGCGGATTGTCACAGATACGCAGTATTTT. The chain recombines TRBV2 with TRBJ2-3; 10 bases are shared with TRBD1. V gave up 4 bases and J gave up 2 bases; unmatched junction bases: 9. CDR3 length equals 17 residues. Germline values: CDR1 SNHLY, CDR2 FYNNEI.

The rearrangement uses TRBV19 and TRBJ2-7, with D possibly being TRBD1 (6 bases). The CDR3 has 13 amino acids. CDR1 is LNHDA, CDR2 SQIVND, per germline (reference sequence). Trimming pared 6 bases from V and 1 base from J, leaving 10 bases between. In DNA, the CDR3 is TGTGCCAGTAGCTTCAGGGGATCCTACGAGCAGTACTTC. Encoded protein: CASSFRGSYEQYF.

The CDR3 loop is CASSQAGGYEAFF. CDR3 in DNA: TGTGCCAGCAGCCAAGCGGGGGGTTATGAAGCTTTCTTT. The V call is TRBV4-2, the J call TRBJ1-1; a weak D match, TRBD1 (5 bases). The CDR3 sequence is 13 residues long. Germline V gene lookup returns CDR1 LGHNA and CDR2 YNFKEQ. Trimming cost V 1 base and J 7 bases, with 10 bases left between them.

The CDR3 reads CASSSQGQVNTEAFF. The CDR3 nucleotides are TGTGCCAGCAGTTCTCAGGGACAGGTGAACACTGAAGCTTTCTTT. The chain links TRBV6-6 to TRBJ1-1; 8 bases line up with TRBD1. This CDR3 spans 15 amino acids. V lost 4 bases and J lost 0; bases outside the gene matches: 4. Germline CDR1 reads MNHNY; CDR2 reads SVGAGI (reference sequence).

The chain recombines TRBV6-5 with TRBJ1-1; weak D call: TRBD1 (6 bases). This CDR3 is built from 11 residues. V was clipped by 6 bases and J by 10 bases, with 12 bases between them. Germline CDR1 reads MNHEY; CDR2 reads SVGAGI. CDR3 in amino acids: CASRTDSAAFF. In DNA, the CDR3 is TGTGCCAGCAGGACGGACAGCGCAGCTTTCTTT.

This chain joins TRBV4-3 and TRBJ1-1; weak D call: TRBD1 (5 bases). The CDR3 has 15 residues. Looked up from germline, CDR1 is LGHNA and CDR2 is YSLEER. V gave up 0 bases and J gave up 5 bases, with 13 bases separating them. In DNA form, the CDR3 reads TGCGCCAGCAGCCAAGATGTGGGGGGAGAGACTGAAGCTTTCTTT. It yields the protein CASSQDVGGETEAFF.

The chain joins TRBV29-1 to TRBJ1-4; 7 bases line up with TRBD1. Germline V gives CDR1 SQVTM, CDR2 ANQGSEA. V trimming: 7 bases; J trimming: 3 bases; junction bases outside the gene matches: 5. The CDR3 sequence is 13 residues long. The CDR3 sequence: CSAKTGSNEKLFF. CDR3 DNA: TGCAGCGCTAAGACAGGGTCTAATGAAAAACTGTTTTTT.

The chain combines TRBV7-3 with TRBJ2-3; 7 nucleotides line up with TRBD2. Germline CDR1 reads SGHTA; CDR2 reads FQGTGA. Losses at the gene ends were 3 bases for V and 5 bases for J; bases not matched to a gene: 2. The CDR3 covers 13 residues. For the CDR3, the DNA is TGTGCCAGCAGCTTGGGGAGGGGAGATACGCAGTATTTT. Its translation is CASSLGRGDTQYF.

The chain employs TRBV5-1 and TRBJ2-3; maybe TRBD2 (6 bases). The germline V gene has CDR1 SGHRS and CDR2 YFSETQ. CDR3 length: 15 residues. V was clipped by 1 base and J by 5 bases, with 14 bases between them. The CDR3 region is CASSLRGTPGDTQYF. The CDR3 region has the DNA TGCGCCAGCAGCTTGCGCGGGACCCCGGGAGATACGCAGTATTTT.

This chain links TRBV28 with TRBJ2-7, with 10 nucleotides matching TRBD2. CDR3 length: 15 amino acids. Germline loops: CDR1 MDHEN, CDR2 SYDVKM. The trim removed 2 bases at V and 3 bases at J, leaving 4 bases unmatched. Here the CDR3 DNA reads TGTGCCAGCAGTTTACCGGGACTAGCGAGCTACGAGCAGTACTTC. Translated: CASSLPGLASYEQYF.

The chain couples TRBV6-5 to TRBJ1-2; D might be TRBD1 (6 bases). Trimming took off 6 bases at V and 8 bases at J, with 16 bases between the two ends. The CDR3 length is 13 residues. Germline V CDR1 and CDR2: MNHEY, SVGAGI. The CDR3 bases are TGTGCCAGCAGCGGCGACAGGAATCACGGCTACACCTTC. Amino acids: CASSGDRNHGYTF.

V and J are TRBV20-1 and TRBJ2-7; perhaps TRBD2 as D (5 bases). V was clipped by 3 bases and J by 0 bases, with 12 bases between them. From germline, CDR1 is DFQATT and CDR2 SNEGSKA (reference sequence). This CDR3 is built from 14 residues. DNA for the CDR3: TGCAGTGCTAGTAGTAGAGGGAGCTCCTACGAGCAGTACTTC. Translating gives CSASSRGSSYEQYF.